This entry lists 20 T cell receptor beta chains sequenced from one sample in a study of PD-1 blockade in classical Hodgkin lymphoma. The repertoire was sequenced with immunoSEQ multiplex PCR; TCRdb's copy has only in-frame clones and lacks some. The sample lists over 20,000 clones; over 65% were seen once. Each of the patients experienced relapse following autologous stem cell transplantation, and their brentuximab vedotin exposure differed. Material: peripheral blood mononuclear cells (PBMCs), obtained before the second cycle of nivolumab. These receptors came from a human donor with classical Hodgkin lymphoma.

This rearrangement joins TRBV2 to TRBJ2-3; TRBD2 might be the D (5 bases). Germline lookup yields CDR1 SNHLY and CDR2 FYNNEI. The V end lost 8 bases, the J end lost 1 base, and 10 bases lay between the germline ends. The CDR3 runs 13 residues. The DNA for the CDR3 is TGTGCCAGCGGTACTAGACGCACAGATACGCAGTATTTT. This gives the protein CASGTRRTDTQYF.

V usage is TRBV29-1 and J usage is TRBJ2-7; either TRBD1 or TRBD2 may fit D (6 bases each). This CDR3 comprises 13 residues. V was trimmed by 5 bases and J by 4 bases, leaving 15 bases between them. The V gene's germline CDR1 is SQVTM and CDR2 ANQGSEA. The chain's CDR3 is CSVRGASSYEQYF. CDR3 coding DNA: TGCAGCGTTAGGGGGGCCTCTTCTTACGAGCAGTACTTC.

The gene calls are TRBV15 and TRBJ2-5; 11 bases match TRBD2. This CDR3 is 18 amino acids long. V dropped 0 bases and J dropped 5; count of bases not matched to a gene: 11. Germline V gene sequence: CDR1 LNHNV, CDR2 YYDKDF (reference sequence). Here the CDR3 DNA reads TGTGCCACCAGCAGAGATCCGGGTACTAGCGGGAGCCCGGAGACCCAGTACTTC. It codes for CATSRDPGTSGSPETQYF.

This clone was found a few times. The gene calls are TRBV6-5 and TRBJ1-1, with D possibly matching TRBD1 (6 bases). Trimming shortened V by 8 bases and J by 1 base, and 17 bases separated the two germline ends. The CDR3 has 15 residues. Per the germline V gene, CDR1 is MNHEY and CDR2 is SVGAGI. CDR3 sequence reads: CASGYNRERNTEAFF. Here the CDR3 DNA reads TGTGCCAGCGGATACAACAGGGAGAGGAACACTGAAGCTTTCTTT.

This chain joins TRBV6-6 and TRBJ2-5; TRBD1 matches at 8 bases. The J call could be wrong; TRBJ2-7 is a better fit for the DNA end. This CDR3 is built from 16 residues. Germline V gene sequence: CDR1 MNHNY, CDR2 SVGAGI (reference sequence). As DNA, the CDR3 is TGTGCCAGCAGTTCCACTTCCGGGACAGGATACTACGAGCAGTACTTC. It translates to CASSSTSGTGYYEQYF.

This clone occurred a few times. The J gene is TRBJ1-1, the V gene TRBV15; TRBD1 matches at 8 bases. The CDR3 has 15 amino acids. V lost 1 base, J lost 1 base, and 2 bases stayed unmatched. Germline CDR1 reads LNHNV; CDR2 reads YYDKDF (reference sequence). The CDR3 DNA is TGTGCCACCAGCAGAGGGGGGACAGGGAACACTGAAGCTTTCTTT. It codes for CATSRGGTGNTEAFF.

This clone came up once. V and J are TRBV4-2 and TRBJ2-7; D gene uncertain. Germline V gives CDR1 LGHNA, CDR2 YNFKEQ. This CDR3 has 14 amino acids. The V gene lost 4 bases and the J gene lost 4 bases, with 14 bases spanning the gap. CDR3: CASSPRGLQYEQYF. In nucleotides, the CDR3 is TGTGCCAGCAGCCCCCGAGGCCTGCAGTACGAGCAGTACTTC.

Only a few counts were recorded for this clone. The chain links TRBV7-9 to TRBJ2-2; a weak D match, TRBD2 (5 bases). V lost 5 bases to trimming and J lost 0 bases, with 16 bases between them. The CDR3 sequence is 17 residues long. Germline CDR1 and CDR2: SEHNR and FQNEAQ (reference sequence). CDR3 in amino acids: CASSLTRTSTNTGELFF. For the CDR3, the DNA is TGTGCCAGCAGCCTCACTAGAACCTCTACGAACACCGGGGAGCTGTTTTTT.

As DNA, the CDR3 is TGTGCCAGCAGCTTTTTCAGGGACCTGAGAAATCAGCCCCAGCATTTT. It yields the protein CASSFFRDLRNQPQHF. J is TRBJ1-5 and V is TRBV7-8; D is possibly TRBD1 (5 bases). From germline, CDR1 is SGHVS and CDR2 FQNEAQ. This CDR3 has 16 residues. V was shortened by 3 bases and J by 4 bases, with 16 bases between the two germline ends.

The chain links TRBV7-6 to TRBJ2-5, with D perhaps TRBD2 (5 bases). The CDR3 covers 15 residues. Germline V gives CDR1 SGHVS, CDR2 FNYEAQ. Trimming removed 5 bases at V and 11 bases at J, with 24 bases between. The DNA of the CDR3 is TGTGCCAGCAGCCAAGCAGTAGACGGCTCGAGGGAGCAGTACTTC. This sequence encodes CASSQAVDGSREQYF. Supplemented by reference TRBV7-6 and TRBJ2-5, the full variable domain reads GAGVSQSPRYKVTKRGQDVALRCDPISGHVSLYWYRQALGQGPEFLTYFNYEAQQDKSGLPNDRFSAERPEGSISTLTIQRTEQRDSAMYRCASSQAVDGSREQYFGPGTRLLVL.

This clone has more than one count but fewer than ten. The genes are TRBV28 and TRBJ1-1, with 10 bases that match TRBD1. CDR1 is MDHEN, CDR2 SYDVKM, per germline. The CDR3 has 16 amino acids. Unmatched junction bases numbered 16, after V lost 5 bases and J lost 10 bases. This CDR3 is CASSRGDRGLTSRAFF. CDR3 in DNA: TGTGCCAGCAGTCGGGGGGACAGGGGATTAACATCGAGAGCTTTCTTT.

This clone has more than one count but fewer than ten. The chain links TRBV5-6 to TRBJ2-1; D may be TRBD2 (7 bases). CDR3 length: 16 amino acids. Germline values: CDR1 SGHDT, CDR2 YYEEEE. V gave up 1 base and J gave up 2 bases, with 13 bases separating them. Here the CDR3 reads CASSLWAGATYNEQFF. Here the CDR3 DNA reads TGTGCCAGCAGCTTGTGGGCGGGGGCGACCTACAATGAGCAGTTCTTC.

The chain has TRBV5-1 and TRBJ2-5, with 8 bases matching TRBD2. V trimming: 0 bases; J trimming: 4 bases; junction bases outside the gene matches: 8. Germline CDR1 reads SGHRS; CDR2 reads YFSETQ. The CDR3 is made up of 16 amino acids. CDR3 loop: CASSLGLAGFRETQYF. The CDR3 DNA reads TGCGCCAGCAGCTTGGGGCTAGCGGGTTTTAGAGAGACCCAGTACTTC.

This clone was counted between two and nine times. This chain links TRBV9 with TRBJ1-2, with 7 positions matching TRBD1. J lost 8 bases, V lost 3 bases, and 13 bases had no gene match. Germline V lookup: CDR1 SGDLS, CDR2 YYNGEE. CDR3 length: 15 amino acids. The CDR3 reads CASSAQGGIGRGYTF. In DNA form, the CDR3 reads TGTGCCAGCAGCGCCCAGGGGGGGATCGGAAGAGGCTACACCTTC.

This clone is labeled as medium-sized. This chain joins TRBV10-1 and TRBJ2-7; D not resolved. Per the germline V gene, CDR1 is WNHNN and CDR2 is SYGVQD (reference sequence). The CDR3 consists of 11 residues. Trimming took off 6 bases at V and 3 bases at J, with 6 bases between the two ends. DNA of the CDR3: TGCGCCAGCAGCCACAGCTACGAGCAGTACTTC. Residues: CASSHSYEQYF.

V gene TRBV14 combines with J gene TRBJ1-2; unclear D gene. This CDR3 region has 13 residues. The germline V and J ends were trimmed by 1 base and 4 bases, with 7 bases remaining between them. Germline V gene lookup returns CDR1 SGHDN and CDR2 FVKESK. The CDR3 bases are TGTGCCAGCAGCCAAGGGCTGGTCTATGGCTACACCTTC. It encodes CASSQGLVYGYTF.

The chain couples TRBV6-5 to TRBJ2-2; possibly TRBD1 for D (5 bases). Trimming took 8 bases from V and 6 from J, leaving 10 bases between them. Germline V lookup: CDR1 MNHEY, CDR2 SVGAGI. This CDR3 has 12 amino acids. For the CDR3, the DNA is TGTGCCAGCTCCCAGGGCCCCGGGGAGCTGTTTTTT. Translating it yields CASSQGPGELFF.

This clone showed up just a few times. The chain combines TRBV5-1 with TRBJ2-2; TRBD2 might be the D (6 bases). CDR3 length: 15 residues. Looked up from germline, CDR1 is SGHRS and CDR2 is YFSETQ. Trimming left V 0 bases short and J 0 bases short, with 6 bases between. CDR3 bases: TGCGCCAGCAGCTTGGGACTAGCGAACACCGGGGAGCTGTTTTTT. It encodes CASSLGLANTGELFF. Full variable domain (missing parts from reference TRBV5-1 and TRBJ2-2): KAGVTQTPRYLIKTRGQQVTLSCSPISGHRSVSWYQQTPGQGLQFLFEYFSETQRNKGNFPGRFSGRQFSNSRSEMNVSTLELGDSALYLCASSLGLANTGELFFGEGSRLTVL.

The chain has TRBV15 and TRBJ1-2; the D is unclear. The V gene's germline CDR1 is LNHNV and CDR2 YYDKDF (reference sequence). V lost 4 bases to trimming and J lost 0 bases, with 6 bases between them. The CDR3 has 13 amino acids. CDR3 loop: CATSTYPNYGYTF. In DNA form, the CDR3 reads TGTGCCACCAGCACTTACCCTAACTATGGCTACACCTTC.

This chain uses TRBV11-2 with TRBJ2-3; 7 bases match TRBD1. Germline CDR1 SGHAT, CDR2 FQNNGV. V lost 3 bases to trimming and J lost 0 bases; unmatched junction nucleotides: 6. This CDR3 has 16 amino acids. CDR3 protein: CASSFGTVPSTDTQYF. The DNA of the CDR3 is TGTGCCAGCAGCTTCGGGACAGTTCCTAGCACAGATACGCAGTATTTT. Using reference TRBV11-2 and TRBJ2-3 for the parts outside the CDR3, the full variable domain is EAGVAQSPRYKIIEKRQSVAFWCNPISGHATLYWYQQILGQGPKLLIQFQNNGVVDDSQLPKDRFSAERLKGVDSTLKIQPAKLEDSAVYLCASSFGTVPSTDTQYFGPGTRLTVL.